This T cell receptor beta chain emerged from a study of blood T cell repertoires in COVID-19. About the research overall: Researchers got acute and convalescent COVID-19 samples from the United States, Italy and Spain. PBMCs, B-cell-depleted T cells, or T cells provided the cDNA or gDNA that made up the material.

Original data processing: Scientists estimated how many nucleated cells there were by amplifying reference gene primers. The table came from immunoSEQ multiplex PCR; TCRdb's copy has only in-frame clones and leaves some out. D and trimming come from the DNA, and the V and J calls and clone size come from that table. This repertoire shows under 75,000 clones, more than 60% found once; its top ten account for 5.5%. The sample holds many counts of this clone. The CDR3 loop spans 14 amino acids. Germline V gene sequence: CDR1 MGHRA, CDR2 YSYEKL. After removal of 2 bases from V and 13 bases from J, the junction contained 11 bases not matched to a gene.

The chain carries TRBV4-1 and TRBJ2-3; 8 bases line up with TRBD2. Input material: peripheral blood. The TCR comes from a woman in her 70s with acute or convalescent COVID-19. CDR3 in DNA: TGCGCCAGCAGCCAACCTAGCGGGCCCCGCCCGGAGTATTTT. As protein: CASSQPSGPRPEYF.